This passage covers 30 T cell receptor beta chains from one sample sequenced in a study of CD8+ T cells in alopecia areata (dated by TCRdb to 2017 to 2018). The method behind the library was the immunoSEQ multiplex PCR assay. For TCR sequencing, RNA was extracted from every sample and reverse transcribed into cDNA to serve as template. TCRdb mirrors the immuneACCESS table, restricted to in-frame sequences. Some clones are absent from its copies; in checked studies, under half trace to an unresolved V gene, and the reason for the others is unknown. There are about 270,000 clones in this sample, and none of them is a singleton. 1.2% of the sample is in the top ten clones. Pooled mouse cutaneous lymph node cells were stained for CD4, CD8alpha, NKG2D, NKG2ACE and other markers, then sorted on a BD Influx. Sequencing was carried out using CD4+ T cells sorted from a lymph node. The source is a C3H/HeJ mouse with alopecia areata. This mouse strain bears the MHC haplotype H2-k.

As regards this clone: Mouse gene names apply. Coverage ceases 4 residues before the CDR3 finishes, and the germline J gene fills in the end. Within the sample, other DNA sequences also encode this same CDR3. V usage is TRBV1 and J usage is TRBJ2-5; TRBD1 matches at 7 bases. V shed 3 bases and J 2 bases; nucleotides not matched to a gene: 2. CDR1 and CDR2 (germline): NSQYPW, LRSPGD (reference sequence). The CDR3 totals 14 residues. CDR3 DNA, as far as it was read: TGCACCTGCAGTGCCGGGACAGCCCAAGAC. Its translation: CTCSAGTAQD. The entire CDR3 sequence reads CTCSAGTAQDTQYF.

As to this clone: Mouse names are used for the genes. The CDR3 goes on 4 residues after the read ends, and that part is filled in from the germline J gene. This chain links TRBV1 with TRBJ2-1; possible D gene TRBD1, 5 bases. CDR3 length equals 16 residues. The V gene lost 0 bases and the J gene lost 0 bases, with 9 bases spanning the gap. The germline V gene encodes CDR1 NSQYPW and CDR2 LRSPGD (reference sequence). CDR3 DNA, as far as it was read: TGCACCTGCAGTGCAGATCACCAGGGTAACTATGCT. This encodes CTCSADHQGNYA. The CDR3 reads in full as CTCSADHQGNYAEQFF.

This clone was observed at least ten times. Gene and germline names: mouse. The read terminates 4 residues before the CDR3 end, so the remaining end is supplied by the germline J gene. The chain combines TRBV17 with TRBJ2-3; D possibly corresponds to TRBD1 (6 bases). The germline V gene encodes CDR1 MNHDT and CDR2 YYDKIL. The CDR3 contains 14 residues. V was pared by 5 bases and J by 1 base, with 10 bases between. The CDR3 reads CASSYRTGAETLYF. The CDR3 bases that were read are TGTGCTAGCAGTTACCGGACAGGTGCAGAA.

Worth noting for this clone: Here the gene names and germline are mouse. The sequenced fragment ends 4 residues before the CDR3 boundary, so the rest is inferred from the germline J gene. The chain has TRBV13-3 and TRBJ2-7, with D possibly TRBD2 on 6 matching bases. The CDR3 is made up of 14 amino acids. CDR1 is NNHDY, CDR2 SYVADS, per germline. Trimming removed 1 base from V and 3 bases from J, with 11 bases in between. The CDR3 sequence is CASSDPGLFYEQYF. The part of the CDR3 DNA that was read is TGTGCCAGCAGTGATCCGGGACTTTTCTAT.

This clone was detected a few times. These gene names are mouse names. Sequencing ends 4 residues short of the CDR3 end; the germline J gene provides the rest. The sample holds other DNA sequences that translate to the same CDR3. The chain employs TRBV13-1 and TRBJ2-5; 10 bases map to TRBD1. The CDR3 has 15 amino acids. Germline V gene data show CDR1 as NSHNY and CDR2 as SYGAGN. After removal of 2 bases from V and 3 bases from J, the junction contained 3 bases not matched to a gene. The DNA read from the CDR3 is TGTGCCAGCAGTGACCCGGGACAGGGGCAAGAC. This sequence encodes CASSDPGQGQD. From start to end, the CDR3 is CASSDPGQGQDTQYF.

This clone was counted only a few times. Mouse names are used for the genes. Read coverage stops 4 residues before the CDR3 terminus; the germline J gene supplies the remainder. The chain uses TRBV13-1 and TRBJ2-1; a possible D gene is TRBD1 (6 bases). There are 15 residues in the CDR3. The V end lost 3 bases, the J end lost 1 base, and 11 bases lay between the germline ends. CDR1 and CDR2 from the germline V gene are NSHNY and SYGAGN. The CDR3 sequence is CASSVPGTNYAEQFF. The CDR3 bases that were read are TGTGCCAGCAGTGTCCCCGGGACAAACTATGCT.

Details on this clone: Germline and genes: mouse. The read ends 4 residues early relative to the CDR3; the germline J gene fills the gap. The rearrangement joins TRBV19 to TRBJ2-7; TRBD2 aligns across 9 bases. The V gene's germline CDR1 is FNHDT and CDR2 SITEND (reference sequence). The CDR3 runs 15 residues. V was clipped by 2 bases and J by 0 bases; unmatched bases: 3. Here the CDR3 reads CASSILGLGSYEQYF. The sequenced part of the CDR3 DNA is TGTGCCAGCAGTATCCTGGGACTGGGCTCCTAT.

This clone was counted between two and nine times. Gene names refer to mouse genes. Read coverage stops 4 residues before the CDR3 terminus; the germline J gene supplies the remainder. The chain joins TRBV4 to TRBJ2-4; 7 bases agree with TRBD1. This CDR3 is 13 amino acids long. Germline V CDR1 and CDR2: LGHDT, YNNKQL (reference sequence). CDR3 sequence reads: CASSLGQKNTLYF. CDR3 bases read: TGTGCCAGCAGCCTGGGACAGAAAAAC.

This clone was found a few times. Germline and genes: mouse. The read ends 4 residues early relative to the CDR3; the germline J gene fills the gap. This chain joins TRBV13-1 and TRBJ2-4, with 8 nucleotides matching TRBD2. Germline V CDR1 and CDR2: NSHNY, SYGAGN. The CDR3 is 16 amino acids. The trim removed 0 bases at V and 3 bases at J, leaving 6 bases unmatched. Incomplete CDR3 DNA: TGTGCCAGCAGTGATGATGGGGGGGGAGAACAAAAC. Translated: CASSDDGGGEQN. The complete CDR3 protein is CASSDDGGGEQNTLYF.

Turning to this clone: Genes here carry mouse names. The sequenced CDR3 bases are TGTGCCAGCAGTCTCGGACTGGGGAAAGAC. This codes for CASSLGLGKD. The full CDR3 reads CASSLGLGKDTQYF. The chain employs TRBV19 and TRBJ2-5; 9 bases fit TRBD2. The read falls 4 residues short of the CDR3 end, and the missing part is taken from the germline J gene. CDR1 is FNHDT and CDR2 is SITEND in the germline V gene (reference sequence). CDR3 size: 14 residues.

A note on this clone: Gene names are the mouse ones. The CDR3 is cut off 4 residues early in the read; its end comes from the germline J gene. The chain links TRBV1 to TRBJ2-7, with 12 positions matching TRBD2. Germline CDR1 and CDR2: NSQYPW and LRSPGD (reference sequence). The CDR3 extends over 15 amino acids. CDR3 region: CTCSADRDWGDEQYF. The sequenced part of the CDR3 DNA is TGCACCTGCAGTGCAGATCGGGACTGGGGGGAT.

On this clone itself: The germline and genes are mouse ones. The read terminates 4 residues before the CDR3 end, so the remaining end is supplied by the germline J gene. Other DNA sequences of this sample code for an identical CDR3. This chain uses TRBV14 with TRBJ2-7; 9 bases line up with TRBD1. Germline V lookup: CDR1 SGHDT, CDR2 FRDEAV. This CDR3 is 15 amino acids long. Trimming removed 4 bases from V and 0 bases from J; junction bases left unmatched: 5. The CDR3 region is CASSLTGGNSYEQYF. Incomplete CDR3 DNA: TGTGCCAGCAGTCTGACAGGGGGGAACTCCTAT.

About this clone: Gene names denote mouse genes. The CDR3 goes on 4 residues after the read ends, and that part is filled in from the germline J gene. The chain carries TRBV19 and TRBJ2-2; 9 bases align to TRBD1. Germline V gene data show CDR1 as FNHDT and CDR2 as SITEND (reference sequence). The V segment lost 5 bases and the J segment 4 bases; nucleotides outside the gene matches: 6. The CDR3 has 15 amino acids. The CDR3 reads CASSDPGQGTGQLYF. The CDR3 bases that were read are TGTGCCAGCAGCGATCCGGGACAGGGCACCGGG.

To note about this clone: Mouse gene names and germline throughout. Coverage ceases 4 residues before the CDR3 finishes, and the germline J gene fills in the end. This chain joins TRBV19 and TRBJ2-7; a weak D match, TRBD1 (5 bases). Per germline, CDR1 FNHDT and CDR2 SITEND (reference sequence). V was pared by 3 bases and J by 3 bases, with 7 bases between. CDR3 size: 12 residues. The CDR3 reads CASSRTIYEQYF. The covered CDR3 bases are TGTGCCAGCAGTAGGACAATCTAT.

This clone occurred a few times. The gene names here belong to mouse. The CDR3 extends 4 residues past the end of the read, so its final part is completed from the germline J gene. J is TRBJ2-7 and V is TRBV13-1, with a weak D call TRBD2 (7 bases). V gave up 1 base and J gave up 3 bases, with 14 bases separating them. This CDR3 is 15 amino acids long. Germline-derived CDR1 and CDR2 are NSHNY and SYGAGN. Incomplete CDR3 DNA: TGTGCCAGCAGTGATCGTGGCTGGGGGCTCTAT. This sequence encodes CASSDRGWGLY. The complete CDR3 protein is CASSDRGWGLYEQYF.

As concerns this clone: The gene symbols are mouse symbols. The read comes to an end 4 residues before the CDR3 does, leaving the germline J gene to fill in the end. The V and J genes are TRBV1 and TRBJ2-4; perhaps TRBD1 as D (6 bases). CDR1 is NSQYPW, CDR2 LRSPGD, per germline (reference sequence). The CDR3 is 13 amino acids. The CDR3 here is CTCSDRDTNTLYF. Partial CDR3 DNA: TGCACCTGCAGTGACCGGGACACAAAC.

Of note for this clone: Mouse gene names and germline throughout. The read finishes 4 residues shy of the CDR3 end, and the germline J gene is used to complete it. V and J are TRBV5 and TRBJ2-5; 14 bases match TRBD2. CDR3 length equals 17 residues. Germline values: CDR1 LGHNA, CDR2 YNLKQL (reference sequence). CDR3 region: CASSQEGTGGALDTQYF. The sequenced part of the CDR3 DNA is TGTGCCAGCAGCCAAGAGGGGACTGGGGGGGCGCTTGAC.

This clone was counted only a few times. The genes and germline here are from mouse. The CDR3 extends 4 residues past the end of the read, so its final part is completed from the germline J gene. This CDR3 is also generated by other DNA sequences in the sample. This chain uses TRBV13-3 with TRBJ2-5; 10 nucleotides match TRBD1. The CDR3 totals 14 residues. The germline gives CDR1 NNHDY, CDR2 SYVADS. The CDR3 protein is CASSEGQGEDTQYF. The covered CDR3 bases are TGTGCCAGCAGTGAAGGACAGGGGGAGGAC.

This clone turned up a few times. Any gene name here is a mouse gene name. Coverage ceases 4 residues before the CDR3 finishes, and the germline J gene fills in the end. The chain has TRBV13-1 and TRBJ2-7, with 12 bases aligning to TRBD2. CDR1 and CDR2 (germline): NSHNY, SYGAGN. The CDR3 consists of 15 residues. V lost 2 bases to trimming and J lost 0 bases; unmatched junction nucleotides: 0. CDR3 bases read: TGTGCCAGCAGTGAGGGACTGGGGGGCTCCTAT. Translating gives CASSEGLGGSY. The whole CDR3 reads CASSEGLGGSYEQYF.

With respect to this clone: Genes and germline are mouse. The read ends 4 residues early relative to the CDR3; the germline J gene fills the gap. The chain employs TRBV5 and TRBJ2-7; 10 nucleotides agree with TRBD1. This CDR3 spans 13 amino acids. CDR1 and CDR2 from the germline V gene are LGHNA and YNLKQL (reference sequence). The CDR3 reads CASSGQGGYEQYF. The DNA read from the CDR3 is TGTGCCAGCAGCGGACAGGGGGGATAT.

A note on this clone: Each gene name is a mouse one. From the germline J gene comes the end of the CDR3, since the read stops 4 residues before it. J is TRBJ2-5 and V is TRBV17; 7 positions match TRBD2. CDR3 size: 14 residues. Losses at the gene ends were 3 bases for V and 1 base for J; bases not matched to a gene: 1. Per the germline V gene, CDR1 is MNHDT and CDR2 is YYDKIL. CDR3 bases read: TGTGCTAGCAGTAGCGACTGGGACCAAGAC. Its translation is CASSSDWDQD. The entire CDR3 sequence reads CASSSDWDQDTQYF.

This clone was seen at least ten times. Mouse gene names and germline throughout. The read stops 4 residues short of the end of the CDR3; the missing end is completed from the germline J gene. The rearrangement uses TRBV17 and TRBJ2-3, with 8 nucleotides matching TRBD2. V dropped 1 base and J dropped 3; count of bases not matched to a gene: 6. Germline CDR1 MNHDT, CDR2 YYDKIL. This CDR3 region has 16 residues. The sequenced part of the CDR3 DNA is TGTGCTAGCAGTAGAGCACTGGGGGACGGGGCAGAA. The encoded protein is CASSRALGDGAE. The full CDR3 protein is CASSRALGDGAETLYF. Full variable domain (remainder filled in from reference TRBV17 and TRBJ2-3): DTTVKQNPRYKLARVGKPVNLICSQTMNHDTMYWYQKKPNQAPKLLLFYYDKILNREADTFEKFQSSRPNNSFCSLYIGSAGLEYSAMYLCASSRALGDGAETLYFGSGTRLTVL.

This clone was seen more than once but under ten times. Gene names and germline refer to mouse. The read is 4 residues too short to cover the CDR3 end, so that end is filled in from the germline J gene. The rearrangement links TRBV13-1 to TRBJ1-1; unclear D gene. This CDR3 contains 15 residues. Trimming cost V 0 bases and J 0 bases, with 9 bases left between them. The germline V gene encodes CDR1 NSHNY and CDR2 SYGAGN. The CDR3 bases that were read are TGTGCCAGCAGTGATGTTTCAGAATCAAACACA. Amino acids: CASSDVSESNT. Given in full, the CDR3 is CASSDVSESNTEVFF.

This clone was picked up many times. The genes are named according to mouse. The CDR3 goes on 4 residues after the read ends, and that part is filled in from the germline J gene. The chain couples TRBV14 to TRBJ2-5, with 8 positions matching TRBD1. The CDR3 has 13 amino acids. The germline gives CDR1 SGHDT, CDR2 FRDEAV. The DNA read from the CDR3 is TGTGCCAGCAGCCAGGGGGCTTGGGAC. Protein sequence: CASSQGAWD. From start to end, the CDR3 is CASSQGAWDTQYF.

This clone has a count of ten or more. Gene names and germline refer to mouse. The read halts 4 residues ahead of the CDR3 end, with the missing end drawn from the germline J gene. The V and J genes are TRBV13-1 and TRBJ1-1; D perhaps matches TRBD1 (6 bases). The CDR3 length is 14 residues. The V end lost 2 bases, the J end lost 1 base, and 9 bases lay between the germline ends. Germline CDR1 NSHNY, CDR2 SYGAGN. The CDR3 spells CASSEGDKNTEVFF. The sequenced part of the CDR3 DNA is TGTGCCAGCAGTGAAGGGGACAAAAACACA.

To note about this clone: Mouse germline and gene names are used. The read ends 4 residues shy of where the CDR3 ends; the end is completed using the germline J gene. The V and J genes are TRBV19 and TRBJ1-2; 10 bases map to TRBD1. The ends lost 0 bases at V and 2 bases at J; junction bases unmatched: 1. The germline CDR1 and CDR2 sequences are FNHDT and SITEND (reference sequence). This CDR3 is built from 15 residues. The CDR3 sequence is CASSIVGQGNSDYTF. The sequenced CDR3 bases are TGTGCCAGCAGTATAGTGGGACAGGGGAACTCC.

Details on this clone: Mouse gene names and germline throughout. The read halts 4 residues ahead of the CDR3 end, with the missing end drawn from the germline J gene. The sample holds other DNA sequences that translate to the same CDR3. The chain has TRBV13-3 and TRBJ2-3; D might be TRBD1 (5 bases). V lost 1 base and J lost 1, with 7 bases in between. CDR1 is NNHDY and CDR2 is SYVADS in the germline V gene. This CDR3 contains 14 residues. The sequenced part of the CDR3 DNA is TGTGCCAGCAGTGATCAGGGCGGTGCAGAA. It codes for CASSDQGGAE. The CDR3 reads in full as CASSDQGGAETLYF.

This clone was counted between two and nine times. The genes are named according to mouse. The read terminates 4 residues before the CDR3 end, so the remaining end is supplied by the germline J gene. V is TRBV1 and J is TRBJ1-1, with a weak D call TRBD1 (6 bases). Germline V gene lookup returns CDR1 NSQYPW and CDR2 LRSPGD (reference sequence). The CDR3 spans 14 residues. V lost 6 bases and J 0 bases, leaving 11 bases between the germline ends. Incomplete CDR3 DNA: TGCACCTGCAGCCCACGGACAGCAAACACA. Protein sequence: CTCSPRTANT. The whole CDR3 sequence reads CTCSPRTANTEVFF.

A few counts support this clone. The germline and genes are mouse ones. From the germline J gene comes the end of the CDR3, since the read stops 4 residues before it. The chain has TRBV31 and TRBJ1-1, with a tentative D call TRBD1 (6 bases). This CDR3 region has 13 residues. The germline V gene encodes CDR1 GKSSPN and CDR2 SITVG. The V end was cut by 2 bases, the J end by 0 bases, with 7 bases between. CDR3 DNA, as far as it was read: TGTGCCTGGAGTGGGACAACAAACACA. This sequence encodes CAWSGTTNT. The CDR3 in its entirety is CAWSGTTNTEVFF.

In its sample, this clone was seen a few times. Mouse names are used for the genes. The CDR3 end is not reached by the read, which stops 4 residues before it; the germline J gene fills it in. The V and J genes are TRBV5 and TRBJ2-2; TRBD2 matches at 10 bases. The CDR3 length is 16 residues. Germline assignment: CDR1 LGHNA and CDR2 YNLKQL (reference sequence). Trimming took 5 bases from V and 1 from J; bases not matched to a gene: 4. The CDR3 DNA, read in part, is TGTGCCAGCAGCAACGACTGGGGGGAAAACACCGGG. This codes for CASSNDWGENTG. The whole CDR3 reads CASSNDWGENTGQLYF.